What follows is one T cell receptor beta chain and its context. Antigen unknown. The entry originates in a study of T cells in Graves' hyperthyroidism and ophthalmopathy. Study-level points and caveats: Researchers found most expanded thyroid clonotypes above 0.001 in blood as well.

Amplification of TCR beta CDR3 regions was performed using RNA transcripts as template. The HTBI primer set served for first-round RT-PCR of the TCR CDR3. TCRdb reprocessed the multiplex PCR reads via MiXCR and lists one record per CDR3 protein. The table has around 580,000 distinct CDR3 sequences, under 60% seen once; the top ten hold more than 7.5%. This CDR3 contains 15 residues. Germline values: CDR1 SEHNR, CDR2 FQNEAQ (reference sequence). Stable Graves' hyperthyroidism meant no ophthalmopathy progression within 18 months. Hyperthyroidism in the patients, aged 18 to 65, was newly diagnosed and under 2 months in duration. Exclusion of patients followed from uncontrolled infection, other autoimmune disease, pregnancy or lactation.

The sequence derives from a woman between 18 and 29 years old with Graves' hyperthyroidism. The V gene is TRBV7-9, the J gene TRBJ2-7; TRBD2 agrees at 10 bases. The DNA end is a closer match to TRBJ2-1, so the J assignment may be wrong. Sequencing input: peripheral blood or thyroid tissue (not recorded which). The CDR3 sequence is CASSLRLAGSDEQFF. CDR3 sequence (DNA): TGTGCCAGCAGCTTACGACTAGCGGGTAGCGATGAGCAGTTCTTC.